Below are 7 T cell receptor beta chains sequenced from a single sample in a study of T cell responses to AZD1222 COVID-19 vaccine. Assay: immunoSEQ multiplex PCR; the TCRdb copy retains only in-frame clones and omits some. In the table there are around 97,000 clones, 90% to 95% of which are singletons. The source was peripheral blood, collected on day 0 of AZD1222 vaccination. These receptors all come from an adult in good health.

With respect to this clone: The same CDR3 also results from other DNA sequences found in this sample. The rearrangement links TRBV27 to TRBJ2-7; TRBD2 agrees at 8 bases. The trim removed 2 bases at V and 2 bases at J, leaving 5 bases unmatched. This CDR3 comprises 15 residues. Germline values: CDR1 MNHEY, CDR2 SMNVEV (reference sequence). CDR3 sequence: CASSLGTSGTYEQYF. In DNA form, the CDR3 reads TGTGCCAGCAGTTTAGGTACTAGCGGCACCTACGAGCAGTACTTC.

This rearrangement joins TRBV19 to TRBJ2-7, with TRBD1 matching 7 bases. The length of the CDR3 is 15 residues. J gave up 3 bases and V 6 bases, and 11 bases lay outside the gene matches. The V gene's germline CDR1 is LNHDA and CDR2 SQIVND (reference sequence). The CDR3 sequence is CASSLGSWDSYEQYF. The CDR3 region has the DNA TGTGCCAGTAGCCTCGGTTCCTGGGACAGCTACGAGCAGTACTTC.

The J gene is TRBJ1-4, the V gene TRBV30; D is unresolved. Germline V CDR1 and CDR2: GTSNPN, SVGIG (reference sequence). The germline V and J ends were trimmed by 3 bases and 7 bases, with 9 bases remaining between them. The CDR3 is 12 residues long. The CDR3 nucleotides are TGTGCCTGGAGCCCTGCCGGTGAAAAACTGTTTTTT. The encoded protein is CAWSPAGEKLFF.

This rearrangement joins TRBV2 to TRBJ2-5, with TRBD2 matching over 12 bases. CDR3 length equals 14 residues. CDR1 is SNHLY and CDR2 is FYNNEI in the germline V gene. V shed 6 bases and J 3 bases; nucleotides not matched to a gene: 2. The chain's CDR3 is CASSWTSGEETQYF. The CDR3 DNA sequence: TGTGCCAGCAGCTGGACTAGCGGGGAAGAGACCCAGTACTTC.

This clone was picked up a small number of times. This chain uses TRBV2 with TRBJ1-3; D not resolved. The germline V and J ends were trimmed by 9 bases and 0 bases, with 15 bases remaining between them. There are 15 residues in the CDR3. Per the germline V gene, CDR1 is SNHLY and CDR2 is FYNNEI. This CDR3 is CASTFTQISGNTIYF. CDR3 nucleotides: TGTGCCAGTACCTTCACACAGATCTCTGGAAACACCATATATTTT.

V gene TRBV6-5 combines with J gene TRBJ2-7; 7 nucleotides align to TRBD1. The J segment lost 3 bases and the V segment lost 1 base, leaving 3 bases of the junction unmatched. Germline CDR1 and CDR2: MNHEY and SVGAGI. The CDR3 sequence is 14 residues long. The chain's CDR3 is CASSYYRQGYEQYF. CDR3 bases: TGTGCCAGCAGTTACTATAGACAGGGCTACGAGCAGTACTTC.

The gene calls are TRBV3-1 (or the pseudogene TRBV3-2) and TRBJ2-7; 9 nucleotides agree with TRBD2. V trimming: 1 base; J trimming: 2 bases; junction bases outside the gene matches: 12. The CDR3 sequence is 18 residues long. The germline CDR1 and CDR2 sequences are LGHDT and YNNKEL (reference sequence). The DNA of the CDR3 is TGTGCCAGCAGCCAAGGGGCGGGAGGGCTCTATTACACCTACGAGCAGTACTTC. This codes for CASSQGAGGLYYTYEQYF.